The T cell receptor (beta chain) under discussion was sequenced for a study of T cell repertoires in cytomegalovirus infection. TCRdb re-called the reads with MiXCR, one entry per CDR3 protein. In the table there are just under 550,000 distinct CDR3 sequences, 26% of which are singletons. Germline values: CDR1 MNHEY, CDR2 SMNVEV (reference sequence). V was clipped by 4 bases and J by 11 bases, with 17 bases between them. The CDR3 totals 13 residues. This TCR derives from a human donor in good health (CMV status not recorded). Some clones in this sample may be carry-over from other donors' samples. The chain is built from TRBV27 and TRBJ1-1; D possibly corresponds to TRBD1 (5 bases). Material for sequencing was PBMCs. The CDR3, as DNA: TGTGCCAGCAGTTCGGGTTATGGCAGGGAGGCTTTCTTT. Translated, it gives CASSSGYGREAFF.